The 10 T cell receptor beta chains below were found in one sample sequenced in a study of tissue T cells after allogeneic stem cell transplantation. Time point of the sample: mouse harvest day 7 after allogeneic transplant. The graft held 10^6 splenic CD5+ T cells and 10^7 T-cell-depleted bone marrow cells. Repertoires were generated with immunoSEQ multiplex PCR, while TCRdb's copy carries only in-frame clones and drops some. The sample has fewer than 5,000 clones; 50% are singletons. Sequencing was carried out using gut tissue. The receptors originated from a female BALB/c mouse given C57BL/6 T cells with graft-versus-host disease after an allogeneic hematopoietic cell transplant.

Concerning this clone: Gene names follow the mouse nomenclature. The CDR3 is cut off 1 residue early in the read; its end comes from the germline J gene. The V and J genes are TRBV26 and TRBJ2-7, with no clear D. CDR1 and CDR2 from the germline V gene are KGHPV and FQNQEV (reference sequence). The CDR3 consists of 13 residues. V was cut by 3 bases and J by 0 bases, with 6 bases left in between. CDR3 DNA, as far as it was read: TGTGCCAGCAGTCTCCCTAGCTCCTATGAACAGTAC. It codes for CASSLPSSYEQY. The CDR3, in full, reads CASSLPSSYEQYF.

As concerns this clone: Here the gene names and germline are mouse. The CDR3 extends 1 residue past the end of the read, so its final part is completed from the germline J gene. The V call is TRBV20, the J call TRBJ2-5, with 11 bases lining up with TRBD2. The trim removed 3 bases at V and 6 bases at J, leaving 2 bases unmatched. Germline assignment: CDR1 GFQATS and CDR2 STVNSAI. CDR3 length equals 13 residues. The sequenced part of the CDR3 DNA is TGTGGTGCTAGACTGGGGGGGCGTGACACCCAGTAC. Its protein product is CGARLGGRDTQY. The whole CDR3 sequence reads CGARLGGRDTQYF.

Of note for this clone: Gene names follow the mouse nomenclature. CDR3 DNA, as far as it was read: TGTGCTAGCAGAGGGACAGGGGAAGACACCCAGTAC. Encoded protein: CASRGTGEDTQY. The whole CDR3 protein reads CASRGTGEDTQYF. V and J are TRBV17 and TRBJ2-5; TRBD1 matches at 10 bases. The CDR3 end falls 1 residue outside the read, so it is completed with the germline J gene. CDR3 length equals 13 residues. Per germline, CDR1 MNHDT and CDR2 YYDKIL. The J segment lost 4 bases and the V segment lost 6 bases, leaving 1 base of the junction unmatched.

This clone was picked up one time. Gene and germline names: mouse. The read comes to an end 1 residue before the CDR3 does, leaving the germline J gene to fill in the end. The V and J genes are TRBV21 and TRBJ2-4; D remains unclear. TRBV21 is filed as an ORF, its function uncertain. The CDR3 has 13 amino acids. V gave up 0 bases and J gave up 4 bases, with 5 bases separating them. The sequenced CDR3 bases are TGTGCTAGCAGTCAATCTAGGGAAAACACCTTGTAC. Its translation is CASSQSRENTLY. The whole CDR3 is CASSQSRENTLYF.

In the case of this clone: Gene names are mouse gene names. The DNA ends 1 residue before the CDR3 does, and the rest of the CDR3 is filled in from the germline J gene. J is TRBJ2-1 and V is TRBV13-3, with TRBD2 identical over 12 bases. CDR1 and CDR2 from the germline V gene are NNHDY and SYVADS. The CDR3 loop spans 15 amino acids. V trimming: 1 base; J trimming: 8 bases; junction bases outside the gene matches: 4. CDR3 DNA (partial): TGTGCCAGCAGTGATCGGGACTGGGGGGCGACTGAGCAGTTC. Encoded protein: CASSDRDWGATEQF. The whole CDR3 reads CASSDRDWGATEQFF.

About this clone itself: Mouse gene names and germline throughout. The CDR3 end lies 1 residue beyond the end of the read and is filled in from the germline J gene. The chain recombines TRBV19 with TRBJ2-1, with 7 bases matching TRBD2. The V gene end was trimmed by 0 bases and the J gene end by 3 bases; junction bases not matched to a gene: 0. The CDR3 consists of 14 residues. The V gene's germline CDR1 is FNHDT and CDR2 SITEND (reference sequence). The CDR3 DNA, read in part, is TGTGCCAGCAGTATAGCTGGGGGCTATGCTGAGCAGTTC. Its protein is CASSIAGGYAEQF. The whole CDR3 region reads CASSIAGGYAEQFF.

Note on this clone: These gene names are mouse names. CDR3 DNA (partial): TGTGCCAGCTCTTGGACTGGGGGTAGTCAAAACACCTTGTAC. Its translation: CASSWTGGSQNTLY. The CDR3, in full, reads CASSWTGGSQNTLYF. The chain recombines TRBV12-2 with TRBJ2-4, with 10 bases aligning to TRBD2. The CDR3 end falls 1 residue outside the read, so it is completed with the germline J gene. Germline CDR1 is SGHLS and CDR2 is HYDKME. The CDR3 extends over 15 amino acids. V dropped 3 bases and J dropped 0; count of bases not matched to a gene: 2.

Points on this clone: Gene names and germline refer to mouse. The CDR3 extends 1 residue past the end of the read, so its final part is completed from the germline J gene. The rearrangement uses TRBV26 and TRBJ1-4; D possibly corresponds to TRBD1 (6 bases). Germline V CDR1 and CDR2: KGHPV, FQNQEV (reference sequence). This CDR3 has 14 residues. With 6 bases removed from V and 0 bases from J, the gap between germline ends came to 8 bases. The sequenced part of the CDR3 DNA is TGTGCCAGCAGGGGACAAATTTCCAACGAAAGATTATTT. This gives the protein CASRGQISNERLF. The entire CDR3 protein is CASRGQISNERLFF.

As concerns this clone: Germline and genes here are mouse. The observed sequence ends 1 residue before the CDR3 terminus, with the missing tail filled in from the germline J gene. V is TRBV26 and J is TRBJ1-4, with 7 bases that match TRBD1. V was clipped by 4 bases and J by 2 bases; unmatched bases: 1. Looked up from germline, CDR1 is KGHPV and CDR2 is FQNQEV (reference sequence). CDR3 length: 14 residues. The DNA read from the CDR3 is TGTGCCAGCAGTCGACAGGGATCCAACGAAAGATTATTT. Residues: CASSRQGSNERLF. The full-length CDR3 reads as CASSRQGSNERLFF.

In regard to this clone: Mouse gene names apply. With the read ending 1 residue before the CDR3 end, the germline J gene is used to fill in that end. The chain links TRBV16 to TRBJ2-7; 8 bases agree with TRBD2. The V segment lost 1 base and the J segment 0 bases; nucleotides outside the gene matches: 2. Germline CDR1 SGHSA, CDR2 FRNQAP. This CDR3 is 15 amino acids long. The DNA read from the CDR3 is TGTGCAAGCAGCTTAGCTGGGGGGATCTCCTATGAACAGTAC. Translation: CASSLAGGISYEQY. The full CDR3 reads CASSLAGGISYEQYF.